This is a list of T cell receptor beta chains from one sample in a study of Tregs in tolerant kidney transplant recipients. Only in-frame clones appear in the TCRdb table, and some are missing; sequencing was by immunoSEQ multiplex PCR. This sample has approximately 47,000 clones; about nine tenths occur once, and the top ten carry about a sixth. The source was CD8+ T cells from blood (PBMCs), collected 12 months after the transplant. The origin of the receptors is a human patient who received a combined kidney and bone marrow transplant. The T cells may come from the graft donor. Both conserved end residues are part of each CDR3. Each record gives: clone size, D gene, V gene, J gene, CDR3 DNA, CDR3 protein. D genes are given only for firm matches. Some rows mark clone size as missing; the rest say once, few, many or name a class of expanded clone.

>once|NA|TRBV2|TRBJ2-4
TGTGCCAGCACCACGGTGTTGGCCAAAAACATTCAGTACTTC
CASTTVLAKNIQYF
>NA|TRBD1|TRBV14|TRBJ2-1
TGTGCCAGCAGCCAAATACCGGGACAGGGTGACAATGAGCAGTTCTTC
CASSQIPGQGDNEQFF
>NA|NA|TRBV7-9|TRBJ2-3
TGTGCCAGCAGCCCCCGGGAAACAGATACGCAGTATTTT
CASSPRETDTQYF
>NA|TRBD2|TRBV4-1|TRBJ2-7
TGCGCCAGCAGCCAAAATAGCGGGGGAACCTACGAGCAGTACTTC
CASSQNSGGTYEQYF
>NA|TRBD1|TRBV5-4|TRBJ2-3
TGTGCCAGCAGGACGGACAGGGCGAGCGGCACAGATACGCAGTATTTT
CASRTDRASGTDTQYF
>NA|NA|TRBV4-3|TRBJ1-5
TGCGCCAGCAGCCCACAGGGATGGGGTAATCAGCCCCAGCATTTT
CASSPQGWGNQPQHF
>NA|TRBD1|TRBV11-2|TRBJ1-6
TGTGCCAGCAGCCCGGACAGGGTTAATAATTCACCCCTCCACTTT
CASSPDRVNNSPLHF
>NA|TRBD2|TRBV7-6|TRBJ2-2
TGTGCCAGCAGCGAACACCTAGCGGGAGCCCTGGCGGGGGAGCTGTTTTTT
CASSEHLAGALAGELFF
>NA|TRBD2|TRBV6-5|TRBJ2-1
TGTGCCAGCAGTTACGACGGGGGAGGGATCTACAATGAGCAGTTCTTC
CASSYDGGGIYNEQFF
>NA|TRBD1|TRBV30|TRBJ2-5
TGTGCCTGGAGTAGATCGGACAGGGGATTACAAGAGACCCAGTACTTC
CAWSRSDRGLQETQYF
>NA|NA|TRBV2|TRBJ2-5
TGTGCCAGCAGCACCGGGACTGGTGCGGAGACCCAGTACTTC
CASSTGTGAETQYF
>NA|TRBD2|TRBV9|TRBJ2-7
TGTGCCAGCAGCGGCAGTCGAATCGCGGGAGGGCCGAGCGAGCAGTACTTC
CASSGSRIAGGPSEQYF
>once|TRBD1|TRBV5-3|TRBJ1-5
TGTGCCAGAAGCTCAACTGACAGGGGTCGGCAGCCCCAGCATTTT
CARSSTDRGRQPQHF
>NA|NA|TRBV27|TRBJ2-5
TGTGCCAGCAGTTTATCCAGCCAAGAGACCCAGTACTTC
CASSLSSQETQYF
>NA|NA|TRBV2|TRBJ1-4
TGTGCCAGCAGTGAGGGTGACAGCAAAAGGGGACTGTTTTTT
CASSEGDSKRGLFF
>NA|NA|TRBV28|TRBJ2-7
TGTGCCAGCAGGGGACTCCCAGGGTGGGAGCAGTACTTC
CASRGLPGWEQYF
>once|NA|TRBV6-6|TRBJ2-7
TGTGCCAGCAGTACTGGACATTACGAGCAGTACTTC
CASSTGHYEQYF
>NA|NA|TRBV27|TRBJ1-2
TGTGCCAGCTCTCGATCTTGGGGGGGCGCTGGTGGCTACACCTTC
CASSRSWGGAGGYTF
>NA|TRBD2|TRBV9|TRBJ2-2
TGTGCCAGCAGCGGAACAACTAGCGGGAGGGCCCGGAACACCGGGGAGCTGTTTTTT
CASSGTTSGRARNTGELFF
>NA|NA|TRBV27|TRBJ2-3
TGTGCCAGCAGTAGGGGACTGTTCACAGATACGCAGTATTTT
CASSRGLFTDTQYF
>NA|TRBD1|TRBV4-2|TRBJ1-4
TGTGCCAGCAGCCAAATAATAGGGGGCGGTAGTTGGGAAAAACTGTTTTTT
CASSQIIGGGSWEKLFF
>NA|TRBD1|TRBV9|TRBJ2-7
TGTGCCAGCAGCGTAGGGAGTACAGGGGGCTACGAGCAGTACTTC
CASSVGSTGGYEQYF
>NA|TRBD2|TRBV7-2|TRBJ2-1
TGTGCCAGCGAGTCTCTAGCGGACTACAATGAGCAGTTCTTC
CASESLADYNEQFF
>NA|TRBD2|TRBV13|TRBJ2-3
TGTGCCAGCAGCTCGGGACTAGCGGGAAGTACAGATACGCAGTATTTT
CASSSGLAGSTDTQYF
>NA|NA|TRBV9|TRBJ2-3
TGTGCCAGCAGCTGGCCCTCGGACAGCGGTAGCACAGATACGCAGTATTTT
CASSWPSDSGSTDTQYF
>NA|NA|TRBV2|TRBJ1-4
TGTGCCAGCAGAGCCCAGGGGCCTAATGAAAAACTGTTTTTT
CASRAQGPNEKLFF
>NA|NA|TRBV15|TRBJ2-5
TGTGCCACCAGCAGAGACAGGGGCTTCCAAGAGACCCAGTACTTC
CATSRDRGFQETQYF
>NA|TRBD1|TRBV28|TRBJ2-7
TGTGCCAGCACCCCCCCCTGGGACAGGGGGTTTGACGAGCAGTACTTC
CASTPPWDRGFDEQYF
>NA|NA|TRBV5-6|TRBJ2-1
TGTGCCAGCAGCCCATCGACAGGTTATTACAATGAGCAGTTCTTC
CASSPSTGYYNEQFF
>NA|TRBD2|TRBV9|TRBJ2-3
TGTGCCAGCAGCCGCGCACTAGCGGTTAGCACAGATACGCAGTATTTT
CASSRALAVSTDTQYF
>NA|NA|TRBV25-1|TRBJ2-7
TGTGCCAGCCGTCATCGGAGCAACTCCTACGAGCAGTACTTC
CASRHRSNSYEQYF
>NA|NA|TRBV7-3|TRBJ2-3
TGTGCCAGCAGCTTAAGGGGGGACACAGATACGCAGTATTTT
CASSLRGDTDTQYF
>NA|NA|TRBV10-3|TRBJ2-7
TGTGCCATCAGTGAGTCGAGACAGCCCAACGAGCAGTACTTC
CAISESRQPNEQYF
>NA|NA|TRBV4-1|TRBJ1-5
TGCGCCAGCAGCCTTGGACAGCTCCTTTGGGGCAATCAGCCCCAGCATTTT
CASSLGQLLWGNQPQHF
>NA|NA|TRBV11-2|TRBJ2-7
TGTGCCAGCAGCTTCGGGACTTCAAGCGAGCAGTACTTC
CASSFGTSSEQYF
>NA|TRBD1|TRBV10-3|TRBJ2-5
TGTGCCATCAGGGACAGGGAAGAGACCCAGTACTTC
CAIRDREETQYF
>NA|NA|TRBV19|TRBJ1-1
TGTGCCAGTAGTATTCCAGGGGCTTTAAACACTGAAGCTTTCTTT
CASSIPGALNTEAFF
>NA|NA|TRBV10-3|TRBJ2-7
TGTGCCATCAGTGAGTCGCACAACTACGAGCAGTACTTC
CAISESHNYEQYF
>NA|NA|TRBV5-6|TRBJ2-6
TGTGCCAGCAGCTTGGTGGCAGGGCTCTCTGGGGCCAACGTCCTGACTTTC
CASSLVAGLSGANVLTF
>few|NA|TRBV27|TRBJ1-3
TGTGCCAGCAGTCTCCGACAGGACCGTCGAAACACCATATATTTT
CASSLRQDRRNTIYF
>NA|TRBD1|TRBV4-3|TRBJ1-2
TGCGCCAGCAGCCAAAAGGACAGGCTAAAACCGAACTATGGCTACACCTTC
CASSQKDRLKPNYGYTF
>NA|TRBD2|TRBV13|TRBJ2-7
TGTGCCAGCAGCTTAGGTGCCAGCGGGATCAACTACGAGCAGTACTTC
CASSLGASGINYEQYF